The 24 T cell receptor beta chains below come from one sample, sequenced in a study of blood T cell repertoires in COVID-19 (dated by TCRdb to 2020 to 2022). Library preparation was by the immunoSEQ multiplex PCR assay. TCRdb stores this immuneACCESS table with in-frame sequences only. Part of the clones is absent; in the studies checked, under half of the shortfall reflects unresolved V genes, and no reason is known for the rest. Present in this sample are more than 110,000 clones, roughly 84% of which were seen just once. Of the sample, 4.5% to 7% falls within the top ten clones. Sequencing used PBMCs or T cells enriched from blood (not recorded which). The receptors were sampled from a man aged 35-49 years with acute COVID-19.

The chain carries TRBV5-6 and TRBJ2-2, with TRBD2 matching over 13 bases. The CDR3 covers 16 residues. V shed 4 bases, J shed 5 bases, and the junction held 5 bases outside the gene matches. Germline CDR1 SGHDT, CDR2 YYEEEE. CDR3 sequence: CASSLGLAGQTGELFF. The CDR3 DNA is TGTGCCAGCAGCCTGGGACTAGCGGGACAGACCGGGGAGCTGTTTTTT.

This clone was detected only once. The gene calls are TRBV6-1 and TRBJ1-6, with TRBD1 identical over 9 bases. This CDR3 contains 17 residues. Germline CDR1 MNHNS, CDR2 SASEGT. With V trimmed by 0 bases and J by 9 bases, 9 bases remained unmatched. CDR3 nucleotide sequence: TGTGCCAGCAGTGAAGCAGGACAGGGGAAGGACGGTTCACCCCTCCACTTT. It yields the protein CASSEAGQGKDGSPLHF.

J is TRBJ2-5 and V is TRBV7-2, with 7 bases that match TRBD1. The CDR3 is made up of 16 amino acids. Germline V gene data show CDR1 as SGHTA and CDR2 as FQGNSA. With 1 base clipped from V and 4 bases from J, the junction kept 9 bases outside the gene matches. CDR3: CASSLDKDRIPETQYF. Written as DNA, the CDR3 is TGTGCCAGCAGCTTAGACAAGGACAGGATCCCAGAGACCCAGTACTTC. The complete variable domain, with remaining parts taken from reference TRBV7-2 and TRBJ2-5, reads GAGVSQSPSNKVTEKGKDVELRCDPISGHTALYWYRQSLGQGLEFLIYFQGNSAPDKSGLPSDRFSAERTGGSVSTLTIQRTQQEDSAVYLCASSLDKDRIPETQYFGPGTRLLVL.

The V and J genes are TRBV7-8 and TRBJ1-4, with no clear D. This CDR3 spans 15 amino acids. CDR1 is SGHVS and CDR2 is FQNEAQ in the germline V gene. Trimming stripped 4 bases from V and 2 bases from J, with 11 bases between. CDR3 region: CASSYGRATNEKLFF. The CDR3 DNA sequence: TGTGCCAGCAGCTATGGGAGGGCGACTAATGAAAAACTGTTTTTT.

This clone was counted ten times or more. The chain has TRBV7-6 and TRBJ2-1; 9 bases are a match to TRBD1. V gave up 2 bases and J gave up 0 bases; unmatched junction bases: 17. The CDR3 is 21 amino acids. Germline lookup yields CDR1 SGHVS and CDR2 FNYEAQ. The CDR3 protein is CASSLPNRPGQGTRSYNEQFF. The CDR3 bases are TGTGCCAGCAGCTTACCGAATAGACCGGGACAGGGAACCCGCTCCTACAATGAGCAGTTCTTC.

This clone was found a few times. J is TRBJ1-2 and V is TRBV15; D call uncertain. Trimming took off 2 bases at V and 2 bases at J, with 6 bases between the two ends. This CDR3 is built from 13 residues. Germline V gene lookup returns CDR1 LNHNV and CDR2 YYDKDF (reference sequence). The DNA for the CDR3 is TGTGCCACCAGCAGACTCCTCAACTATGGCTACACCTTC. This codes for CATSRLLNYGYTF. Looking up the rest from reference TRBV15 and TRBJ1-2 gives the full variable domain: DAMVIQNPRYQVTQFGKPVTLSCSQTLNHNVMYWYQQKSSQAPKLLFHYYDKDFNNEADTPDNFQSRRPNTSFCFLDIRSPGLGDTAMYLCATSRLLNYGYTFGSGTRLTVV.

In its sample, this clone was seen a few times. V and J are TRBV11-2 and TRBJ2-1; D not resolved. V gave up 3 bases and J gave up 7 bases, with 7 bases separating them. This CDR3 comprises 12 residues. Germline V gene data show CDR1 as SGHAT and CDR2 as FQNNGV. CDR3: CASSFTENEQFF. The CDR3 nucleotides are TGTGCCAGCAGCTTTACCGAGAATGAGCAGTTCTTC. Filled out from reference TRBV11-2 and TRBJ2-1, the complete variable domain reads EAGVAQSPRYKIIEKRQSVAFWCNPISGHATLYWYQQILGQGPKLLIQFQNNGVVDDSQLPKDRFSAERLKGVDSTLKIQPAKLEDSAVYLCASSFTENEQFFGPGTRLTVL.

V gene TRBV6-5 combines with J gene TRBJ1-1, with TRBD1 matching over 7 bases. J gave up 0 bases and V 6 bases, and 7 bases lay outside the gene matches. Germline V CDR1 and CDR2: MNHEY, SVGAGI. This CDR3 has 15 residues. CDR3 in DNA: TGTGCCAGCAGCGCGGTGGGACAGATGAACACTGAAGCTTTCTTT. Residues: CASSAVGQMNTEAFF.

V usage is TRBV6-2 or TRBV6-3 and J usage is TRBJ1-1, with TRBD1 matching 10 bases. CDR3 length: 17 amino acids. CDR1 and CDR2 (germline): MNHEY, SVGEGT. The trim removed 2 bases at V and 1 base at J, leaving 7 bases unmatched. The CDR3 nucleotides are TGTGCCAGCAGTTACCCGGGACAGGGGATCGGGAACACTGAAGCTTTCTTT. Protein sequence: CASSYPGQGIGNTEAFF.

V and J are TRBV25-1 and TRBJ2-5; maybe TRBD1 (6 bases). Looked up from germline, CDR1 is MGHDK and CDR2 is SYGVNS. This CDR3 contains 17 residues. V shed 5 bases and J shed 5 bases, with 24 bases lying between them. The CDR3 here is CASSTAEQGDYQETQYF. CDR3 bases: TGTGCCAGCAGTACAGCTGAACAGGGTGATTATCAGGAGACCCAGTACTTC. Based on the CDR3 plus reference TRBV25-1 and TRBJ2-5, the full variable domain is EADIYQTPRYLVIGTGKKITLECSQTMGHDKMYWYQQDPGMELHLIHYSYGVNSTEKGDLSSESTVSRIRTEHFPLTLESARPSHTSQYLCASSTAEQGDYQETQYFGPGTRLLVL.

The V gene is TRBV28, the J gene TRBJ2-7, with D perhaps TRBD2 (6 bases). The CDR3 runs to 15 residues. Germline CDR1 and CDR2: MDHEN and SYDVKM. V was cut by 3 bases and J by 2 bases, with 14 bases left in between. Here the CDR3 DNA reads TGTGCCAGCAGTTTTCATGGGGGGTCTACCTACGAGCAGTACTTC. The encoded protein is CASSFHGGSTYEQYF.

The chain recombines TRBV15 with TRBJ1-2, with 8 positions matching TRBD1. V dropped 0 bases and J dropped 6; count of bases not matched to a gene: 6. The CDR3 has 15 amino acids. Germline CDR1 is LNHNV and CDR2 is YYDKDF (reference sequence). CDR3 protein: CATSRDRTGSNGYTF. CDR3 DNA sequence: TGTGCCACCAGCAGAGATAGGACAGGGAGCAATGGCTACACCTTC.

In regard to this clone: An end of the junction does not agree with germline; a read error may underlie this. The chain recombines TRBV6-5 with TRBJ2-5; D may be TRBD1 or TRBD2 (7 bases each). The CDR3 extends over 15 amino acids. Germline V lookup: CDR1 MNHEY, CDR2 SVGAGI. DNA of the CDR3: TGTGCCAGCACTTACGGGGGGACAGCAGAAGAGACCCAGTACTTC. As protein: CASTYGGTAEETQYF.

This chain links TRBV27 with TRBJ2-5; 9 bases fit TRBD1. With V trimmed by 5 bases and J by 4 bases, 8 bases remained unmatched. CDR3 size: 15 residues. Germline-derived CDR1 and CDR2 are MNHEY and SMNVEV (reference sequence). CDR3 bases: TGTGCCAGCAGTCCAGCCGGGACAGGGCTAGAGACCCAGTACTTC. This codes for CASSPAGTGLETQYF.

This chain uses TRBV7-2 with TRBJ1-6; no firm D call. Trimming removed 1 base at V and 13 bases at J, with 11 bases between. From germline, CDR1 is SGHTA and CDR2 FQGNSA. The length of the CDR3 is 13 residues. CDR3 sequence (DNA): TGTGCCAGCAGCTTAGGAGCCCGATTCCCCCTCCACTTT. Translating gives CASSLGARFPLHF.

V and J are TRBV6-7 and TRBJ2-1, with D tentatively TRBD2 (6 bases). TRBV6-7 has ORF status, its function being uncertain. The V end lost 6 bases, the J end lost 3 bases, and 15 bases lay between the germline ends. This CDR3 has 15 residues. In DNA, the CDR3 is TGTGCCAGCAGCCCCCACCCGACTAGCTACAATGAGCAGTTCTTC. It is translated as CASSPHPTSYNEQFF.

The CDR3 reads CASSSQSLSTDTQYF. CDR3 in DNA: TGTGCCAGCAGCTCCCAAAGCCTTAGCACAGATACGCAGTATTTT. The chain links TRBV7-2 to TRBJ2-3; D uncertain. Trimming cost V 4 bases and J 0 bases, with 11 bases left between them. This CDR3 spans 15 amino acids. Germline lookup yields CDR1 SGHTA and CDR2 FQGNSA.

The chain has TRBV12-3 or TRBV12-4 and TRBJ2-2, with 7 bases fitting TRBD2. With 10 bases clipped from V and 13 bases from J, the junction kept 15 bases outside the gene matches. The CDR3 consists of 13 residues. CDR3 in amino acids: CAIRAGDFRTLFF. CDR3 nucleotides: TGTGCCATACGCGCGGGGGACTTCAGAACGCTGTTTTTT.

This clone was seen a handful of times. J is TRBJ2-7 and V is TRBV7-2, with a tentative D call TRBD2 (6 bases). Germline CDR1 and CDR2: SGHTA and FQGNSA. The CDR3 extends over 13 amino acids. Deletions cut 5 bases from V and 5 bases from J, with 13 bases between. The chain's CDR3 is CASSPPREDEQYF. As DNA, the CDR3 is TGTGCCAGCAGCCCCCCCAGGGAGGACGAGCAGTACTTC.

The rearrangement joins TRBV27 to TRBJ1-2; D gene uncertain. The V gene's germline CDR1 is MNHEY and CDR2 SMNVEV (reference sequence). V was shortened by 1 base and J by 2 bases, with 8 bases between the two germline ends. The CDR3 totals 14 residues. CDR3 residues: CASSLLGENYGYTF. The CDR3 DNA sequence: TGTGCCAGCAGTTTATTAGGAGAAAACTATGGCTACACCTTC.

The count of this clone is one. The V and J genes are TRBV15 and TRBJ2-7, with TRBD1 identical over 12 bases. The V and J ends lost 0 bases and 12 bases, in that order; junction bases with no gene match: 9. Germline loops: CDR1 LNHNV, CDR2 YYDKDF (reference sequence). The CDR3 totals 15 residues. Here the CDR3 reads CATSRDPGTGGGRYF. The CDR3 nucleotides read TGTGCCACCAGCAGAGATCCCGGGACAGGGGGCGGACGGTACTTC.

The V call is TRBV7-2, the J call TRBJ1-5; D gene uncertain. Germline lookup yields CDR1 SGHTA and CDR2 FQGNSA. This CDR3 region has 13 residues. Trimming pared 2 bases from V and 1 base from J, leaving 3 bases between. CDR3 coding DNA: TGTGCCAGCAGCTTACAGAGCAATCAGCCCCAGCATTTT. Its translation: CASSLQSNQPQHF.

The chain carries TRBV7-9 and TRBJ2-1; D call uncertain. Germline-derived CDR1 and CDR2 are SEHNR and FQNEAQ (reference sequence). V was clipped by 4 bases and J by 6 bases, with 13 bases between them. The CDR3 length is 14 residues. CDR3 DNA sequence: TGTGCCAGCAGCTCCGCCGACCTAGGCAATGAGCAGTTCTTC. This codes for CASSSADLGNEQFF.

This clone was observed a single time. The rearrangement joins TRBV19 to TRBJ2-3; 9 bases align to TRBD1. The germline gives CDR1 LNHDA, CDR2 SQIVND (reference sequence). The V and J ends lost 5 bases and 8 bases, in that order; junction bases with no gene match: 11. CDR3 size: 15 residues. CDR3 residues: CASSSSGTGMGTQYF. For the CDR3, the DNA is TGTGCCAGTAGTTCTTCCGGGACAGGGATGGGTACGCAGTATTTT.